Listed below are T cell receptor beta chains from one sample, sequenced in a study of T cells after posttransplantation cyclophosphamide. Sequencing was performed with immunoSEQ multiplex PCR; in TCRdb, only in-frame clones are kept and a portion is missing. The specimen has 40,000 to 55,000 clones, none found just once. The specimen was PBMCs. The source is a man aged 35 to 55 in good health, CMV-negative, and a related stem cell transplant donor. The CDR3 runs from the conserved cysteine through the conserved F or W. D genes are given only for firm matches. Part of the rows lack a size; the others show once, few, many or a class for expanded clones.

>many|TRBJ2-4|TRBD2|TRBV28
TGTGCCAGCAGTACCCGGGGGACTAGCGGGGCTAAAAACATTCAGTACTTC
CASSTRGTSGAKNIQYF
>many|TRBJ2-7|NA|TRBV11-3
TGTGCCAGCAGCTTATCTAGGTACCACGAGCAGTACTTC
CASSLSRYHEQYF
>many|TRBJ2-3|TRBD2|TRBV11-3
TGTGCCAGCAGCCCGGGGGAGGGTACGCAGTATTTT
CASSPGEGTQYF
>many|TRBJ2-2|NA|TRBV2
TGTGCCAGCAGTGAACTGGGCAGGGGGAGGTTTGAGCTGTTTTTT
CASSELGRGRFELFF
>many|TRBJ2-7|TRBD2|TRBV7-6
TGTGCCAGCAGCCTAGCGGGAGACTCCTACGAGCAGTACTTC
CASSLAGDSYEQYF
>many|TRBJ1-4|NA|TRBV28
TGTGCCAGCAGCGGAAGACTTGGGGAAAAACTGTTTTTT
CASSGRLGEKLFF
>many|TRBJ2-1|TRBD2|TRBV5-4
TGTGCCAGCAGCTGGCTTCCGGGACTAGCATCCTACAATGAGCAGTTCTTC
CASSWLPGLASYNEQFF
>many|TRBJ2-1|TRBD1|TRBV28
TGTGCCAGCAGTCCCGTAGGGACAGGGGACAATGAGCAGTTCTTC
CASSPVGTGDNEQFF
>many|TRBJ2-2|TRBD2|TRBV5-4
TGTGCCAGCAGCTCAAGGACTAGCGGAGACACCGGGGAGCTGTTTTTT
CASSSRTSGDTGELFF
>many|TRBJ2-5|NA|TRBV9
TGTGCCAGCAGCGTAGCATCCAGGGGGGTGGAGACCCAGTACTTC
CASSVASRGVETQYF
>many|TRBJ2-1|NA|TRBV19
TGTGCCAGTAGCCTTTCAGGCGGGACCAATGAGCAGTTCTTC
CASSLSGGTNEQFF
>many|TRBJ2-7|NA|TRBV28
TGTGCCAGCAGTTCATCGACGGGGACCTACGAGCAGTACTTC
CASSSSTGTYEQYF
>many|TRBJ2-5|TRBD1|TRBV7-2
TGTGCCAGCAGCCCTAGACAGGGGGGTCAAGAGACCCAGTACTTC
CASSPRQGGQETQYF
>NA|TRBJ2-3|NA|TRBV6-1
TGTGCCAGCGGGACCCGGGGAGGTACGCAGTATTTT
CASGTRGGTQYF
>many|TRBJ1-1|NA|TRBV19
TGTGCCAGTAGTATATTGGGAGGGACTGAAGCTTTCTTT
CASSILGGTEAFF
>many|TRBJ2-5|NA|TRBV7-9
TGTGCCAGCACCAAATTCGACAGGCAAGAGACCCAGTACTTC
CASTKFDRQETQYF
>few|TRBJ2-1|NA|TRBV27
TGTGCCAGCAGTTCCTCGGAGGCCTCGCACAATGAGCAGTTCTTC
CASSSSEASHNEQFF
>many|TRBJ2-5|TRBD1|TRBV5-8
TGTGCCAGCAGCTTGGCAGGACAGGGTCGAGAGACCCAGTACTTC
CASSLAGQGRETQYF
>few|TRBJ1-6|NA|TRBV11-3
TGTGCCAGCAGCCGCAGGGGCGGCAATTCACCCCTCCACTTT
CASSRRGGNSPLHF
>many|TRBJ2-7|NA|TRBV5-6
TGTGCCAGCAGCTTAATCTCGCGGGTCCCCTACGAGCAGTACTTC
CASSLISRVPYEQYF
>many|TRBJ2-5|TRBD2|TRBV11-2
TGTGCCAGCAGCTTAGATTCTCCCAGGGAGGGGACCCAGTACTTC
CASSLDSPREGTQYF
>many|TRBJ2-1|TRBD2|TRBV4-1
TGCGCCAGCAGCAGACTAGCGGGAGGGGATTACAATGAGCAGTTCTTC
CASSRLAGGDYNEQFF
>many|TRBJ2-7|TRBD1|TRBV7-2
TGTGCCAGCAGCTCCTTCCCGGGACAGTCCTACGAGCAGTACTTC
CASSSFPGQSYEQYF
>many|TRBJ2-7|NA|TRBV7-9
TGTGCCAGCAGCTTGGACCTACTAGGGCAGTACTTC
CASSLDLLGQYF
>many|TRBJ1-3|NA|TRBV7-2
TGTGCCAGCAGCCCCTCCCAAGGGGCATCTGGAAACACCATATATTTT
CASSPSQGASGNTIYF
>many|TRBJ1-2|NA|TRBV7-2
TGTGCCAGCAGCCAACGCGGGGGACGAGGCTACACCTTC
CASSQRGGRGYTF
>many|TRBJ2-2|TRBD2|TRBV7-2
TGTGCCAGCAGCTTAGTGGCTAGCGGGAGGGCAAACACCGGGGAGCTGTTTTTT
CASSLVASGRANTGELFF
>many|TRBJ1-2|TRBD1|TRBV27
TGTGCCAGCAGTTTCCGGGACAGAGACGGCTACACCTTC
CASSFRDRDGYTF
>many|TRBJ2-1|NA|TRBV19
TGTGCCAGTAGCCAACTGGGAGAGGGTTACAATGAGCAGTTCTTC
CASSQLGEGYNEQFF
>many|TRBJ2-1|NA|TRBV9
TGTGCCAGCAGCCCCCGGGGGTACAATGAGCAGTTCTTC
CASSPRGYNEQFF
>many|TRBJ1-5|NA|TRBV9
TGTGCCAGCAGCCCTGGGACTGTCAGCAATCAGCCCCAGCATTTT
CASSPGTVSNQPQHF
>many|TRBJ2-1|TRBD2|TRBV10-3
TGTGCCATCAGGACCTCCAGCGGGAGTTGGGACAATGAGCAGTTCTTC
CAIRTSSGSWDNEQFF
>many|TRBJ1-5|TRBD1|TRBV4-2
TGTGCCAGCAGCCAACTCGACAGGGATCGACAGCCCCAGCATTTT
CASSQLDRDRQPQHF
>many|TRBJ1-5|NA|TRBV6-1
TGTGCCAGCATCCCCCGGGGGGTAGGCCACCGCCCCCAGCATTTT
CASIPRGVGHRPQHF
>many|TRBJ1-1|NA|TRBV7-9
TGTGCCAGCAGCGACCCTGGGCGGGGGAGCAGGGTTGAAGCTTTCTTT
CASSDPGRGSRVEAFF
>many|TRBJ2-7|NA|TRBV2
TGTGCCAGCAGTCAACAGGGAACGAGATACTACGAGCAGTACTTC
CASSQQGTRYYEQYF
>many|TRBJ1-4|TRBD1|TRBV5-4
TGTGCCAGCAGCCAAGACAGGGGGAGTGAAAAACTGTTTTTT
CASSQDRGSEKLFF
>many|TRBJ2-1|NA|TRBV7-9
TGTGCCAGCAGCCCAGACAGCAATGAGCAGTTCTTC
CASSPDSNEQFF
>many|TRBJ2-6|NA|TRBV11-2
TGTGCCAGCAGCTTACTCTCTGGGGCCAACGTCCTGACTTTC
CASSLLSGANVLTF
>many|TRBJ2-1|TRBD1|TRBV2
TGTGCCAGCAGTGCGGGACAGGGGGTAGGTGAGCAGTTCTTC
CASSAGQGVGEQFF
>many|TRBJ2-2|TRBD1|TRBV5-1
TGCGCCAGCAGCCCCCGACAGGGCACAAACACCGGGGAGCTGTTTTTT
CASSPRQGTNTGELFF
>few|TRBJ2-7|TRBD2|TRBV6-5
TGTGCCAGCAGTCGCGCTGAGGCGGGGGACGAGCAGTACTTC
CASSRAEAGDEQYF
>many|TRBJ1-2|TRBD1|TRBV9
TGTGCCAGCAGCGCCCGGGACAGGCGATCTGGGGATGGCTACACCTTC
CASSARDRRSGDGYTF
>many|TRBJ1-4|NA|TRBV5-5
TGTGCCAGCAGCTTGGTGTCACAGACAGGTGAAAAACTGTTTTTT
CASSLVSQTGEKLFF
>many|TRBJ1-1|TRBD1|TRBV29-1
TGCAGCGTCGATATCCGGACAGGGATTGGAGCTTTCTTT
CSVDIRTGIGAFF
>many|TRBJ2-5|TRBD1|TRBV7-3
TGTGCCAGCAGCTTGACGACAGGGTCGGGGGAGACCCAGTACTTC
CASSLTTGSGETQYF
>many|TRBJ1-5|NA|TRBV11-2
TGTGCCAGCACCAAATCAGGGGTTAATCAGCCCCAGCATTTT
CASTKSGVNQPQHF
>many|TRBJ2-7|NA|TRBV5-1
TGCGCCAGCAGGCTTGGGACTTACGAGCAGTACTTC
CASRLGTYEQYF
>many|TRBJ2-7|TRBD2|TRBV19
TGTGCCAGTAGTATAGCACTAGCGGGAGGCTACGAGCAGTACTTC
CASSIALAGGYEQYF
>many|TRBJ2-1|NA|TRBV11-3
TGTGCCAGCAGCTTAGATCCTGAGTTTGGTGAGCAGTTCTTC
CASSLDPEFGEQFF
>many|TRBJ2-1|TRBD2|TRBV28
TGTGCCAGCAGCTCCCCACGGGGTAGCGGGAGTAGCTCCTACAATGAGCAGTTCTTC
CASSSPRGSGSSSYNEQFF
>many|TRBJ2-6|TRBD1|TRBV5-6
TGTGCCAGCAGCGCCGGGACAGGGTCCTTCTCTGGGGCCAACGTCCTGACTTTC
CASSAGTGSFSGANVLTF
>few|TRBJ2-5|TRBD2|TRBV27
TGTGCCAGCAGGCCCGGACTAGCGGGAGGGCCGGGGCAAGAGACCCAGTACTTC
CASRPGLAGGPGQETQYF
>many|TRBJ2-5|NA|TRBV30
TGTGCCTGGAGGCAGGGTTGGGGGACCCAGTACTTC
CAWRQGWGTQYF
>many|TRBJ2-3|NA|TRBV7-9
TGTGCCAGCAGCTCACGCCGCACTCTATCCACAGATACGCAGTATTTT
CASSSRRTLSTDTQYF
>many|TRBJ2-3|TRBD2|TRBV30
TGTGCCTGGAGTTTAGGTAGCGGGATCACAGATACGCAGTATTTT
CAWSLGSGITDTQYF
>many|TRBJ2-5|NA|TRBV19
TGTGCCAGTAGTTCCCTGGAGACAGAGACCCAGTACTTC
CASSSLETETQYF
>few|TRBJ2-7|TRBD2|TRBV6-4
TGTGCCAGCAGTGACTCGAGCGGGAGCTCCTACGAGCAGTACTTC
CASSDSSGSSYEQYF
>many|TRBJ1-5|NA|TRBV5-6
TGTGCCAGCAGCTTGAGGGGTTATAGCAATCAGCCCCAGCATTTT
CASSLRGYSNQPQHF
>many|TRBJ2-7|TRBD2|TRBV7-2
TGTGCCAGCAGCCTAGGGGGTCGGGGACTAGCGGAATACTACGAGCAGTACTTC
CASSLGGRGLAEYYEQYF